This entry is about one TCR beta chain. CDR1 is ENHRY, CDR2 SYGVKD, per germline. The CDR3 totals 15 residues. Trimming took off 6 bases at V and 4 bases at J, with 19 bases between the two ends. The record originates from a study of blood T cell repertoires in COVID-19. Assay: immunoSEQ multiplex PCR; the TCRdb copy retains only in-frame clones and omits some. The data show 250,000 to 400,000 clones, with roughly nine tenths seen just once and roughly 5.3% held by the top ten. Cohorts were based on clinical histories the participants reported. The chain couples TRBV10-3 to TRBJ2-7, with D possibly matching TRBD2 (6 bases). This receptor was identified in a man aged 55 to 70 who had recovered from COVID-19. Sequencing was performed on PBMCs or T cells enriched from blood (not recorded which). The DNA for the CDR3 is TGTGCCATCAGGGCCGGGAGCCGGCCCCCGTACGAGCAGTACTTC. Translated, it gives CAIRAGSRPPYEQYF.